This T cell receptor (beta chain) was obtained from a study of post-analysis software for immune sequencing data (dated by TCRdb to about 2015). Broadly, across the study: The recorded disease courses included relapsing-remitting, secondary progressive and progressive-relapsing multiple sclerosis, and some patients had no subtype annotation. The patient repertoires were compared against 11 previously published healthy control repertoires obtained from donors aged 6 to 25 years. A subset of samples was prepared in parallel using single-end sample barcoding, then pooled and co-amplified after Illumina adapter ligation.

To demonstrate the VDJtools post-analysis software, TCR beta repertoires were profiled from the peripheral blood of 13 young patients with multiple sclerosis. Multiple sclerosis patients were children and adolescents aged about 6 to 15 years. Library construction relied on PCR. Sequencer: Illumina HiSeq 2500. To reduce PCR and sequencing biases, unique molecular identifiers were incorporated into the TCR beta cDNA libraries. Some 500,000 cDNA molecules were obtained for every 1 to 10 million input T cells, so each molecule roughly corresponded to one T cell. The same protocol used for the earlier healthy control dataset was applied to prepare and sequence the patient libraries. Samples belonging to the same batch were prepared together, multiplexed and sequenced on a shared HiSeq lane. Per the authors' processing: MIGEC was used to process the raw barcoded reads, and molecular identifier groups with only a single read were discarded before consensus assembly and CDR3 extraction. VDJtools was used for post-analysis of the clonotype tables, with diversity normalized by down-sampling every dataset to the smallest sample size. Repertoire overlap clustering matched CDR3 amino acid but not nucleotide sequences to correct batch-related cross-sample contamination. The public reads were run again by TCRdb, first through fastp at Q25 and then through MiXCR, and only productive beta chains were kept. Duplicate CDR3 protein sequences are folded into a single record with the most common DNA and genes. None of the V and J calls come from the authors' own analysis; TCRdb made them. Recorded for this sample are 750,000 to 950,000 distinct CDR3 sequences; approximately 53% of them occurred a single time. 4.6% of the sample rests with the top ten.

V is cut back by 8 bases and J by 5 bases, with 6 bases in the junction unmatched. Reading from cysteine to phenylalanine, the CDR3 counts 13 amino acids. Only the CDR3 portion is preserved as DNA: 39 bases, with reading frame beginning at the first base. CDR1 is given as SQVTM and CDR2 as ANQGSEA, both from the germline V gene. Comment on this clonotype: Its antigen has not been determined. Base qualities are not provided; no much larger clone lies one nucleotide away.

Overall study outcomes, separate from this receptor: Strong co-clustering of samples prepared in the same batch was shown by direct clustering with F measure, prompting a batch-effect correction. Roughly 5 TRBV segments, including TRBV5-6, TRBV5-1 and TRBV20-1, were significantly more frequent in patients than controls. The control group was slightly older than the multiple sclerosis patient group. Significantly lower normalized Chao1 diversity was found in multiple sclerosis patients than in controls, suggesting substantial peripheral T-cell clonal expansion.

Sequencing was done on a sample of blood. This TCR was recovered from a girl aged 10 to 17 with multiple sclerosis. The rearrangement joined TRBV29-1 to TRBJ2-1; TRBD2 matches 10 bases in the middle. The nucleotide sequence is given as TGCAGCTCTACTAGCGGGGCAGACAATGAGCAGTTCTTC. This yields the protein CSSTSGADNEQFF.